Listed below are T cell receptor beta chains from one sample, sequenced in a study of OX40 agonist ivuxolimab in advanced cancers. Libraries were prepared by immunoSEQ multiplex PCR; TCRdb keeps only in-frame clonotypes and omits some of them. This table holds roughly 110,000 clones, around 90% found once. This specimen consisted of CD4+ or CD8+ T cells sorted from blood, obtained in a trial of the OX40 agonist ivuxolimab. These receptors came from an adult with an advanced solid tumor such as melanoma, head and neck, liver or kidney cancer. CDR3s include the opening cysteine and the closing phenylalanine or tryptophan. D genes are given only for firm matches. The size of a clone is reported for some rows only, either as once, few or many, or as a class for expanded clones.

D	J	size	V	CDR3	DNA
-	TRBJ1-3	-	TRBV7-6	CASRPQPSGNTIYF	TGTGCCAGCCGACCACAGCCCTCTGGAAACACCATATATTTT
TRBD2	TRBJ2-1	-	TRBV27	CASTRLASTYNEQFF	TGTGCCAGCACCCGACTAGCGTCTACCTACAATGAGCAGTTCTTC
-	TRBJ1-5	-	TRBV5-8	CASSLRRGSNQPQHF	TGTGCCAGCAGCTTGCGGAGGGGCAGCAATCAGCCCCAGCATTTT
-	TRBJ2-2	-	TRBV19	CASTTKTRRERGNGELFF	TGTGCCAGTACCACGAAAACAAGGCGGGAGAGGGGGAACGGGGAGCTGTTTTTT
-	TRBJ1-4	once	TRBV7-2	CASSKGAGDEKLFF	TGTGCCAGCAGTAAGGGCGCTGGGGATGAAAAACTGTTTTTT
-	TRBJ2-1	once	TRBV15	CATSGMNNEQFF	TGTGCCACCAGCGGCATGAACAATGAGCAGTTCTTC
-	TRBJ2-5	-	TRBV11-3	CASSLGGRETQYF	TGTGCCAGCAGCTTGGGGGGCCGGGAGACCCAGTACTTC
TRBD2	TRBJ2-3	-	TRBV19	CATGTSGRDTQYF	TGTGCAACGGGGACTAGCGGGAGGGATACGCAGTATTTT
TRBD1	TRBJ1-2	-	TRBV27	CASRTSGQIYGYTF	TGTGCCAGCCGTACCTCGGGACAGATCTATGGCTACACCTTC
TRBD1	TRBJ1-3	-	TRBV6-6	CASSYVGQGGNTIYF	TGTGCCAGCAGTTATGTAGGACAGGGCGGAAACACCATATATTTT
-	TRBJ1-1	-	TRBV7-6	CASSLQGGIPAFF	TGTGCCAGCAGCTTACAAGGAGGCATCCCAGCTTTCTTT
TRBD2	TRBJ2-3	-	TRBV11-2	CASSSAGVVAAQTQYF	TGTGCCAGCAGCTCCGCGGGAGTTGTGGCTGCCCAGACGCAGTATTTT
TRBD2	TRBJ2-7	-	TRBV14	CASSHRAGLASGDYEQYF	TGTGCCAGCAGCCATCGTGCGGGCTTGGCTAGCGGAGACTACGAGCAGTACTTC
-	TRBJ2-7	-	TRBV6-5	CASSPTQFYEQYF	TGTGCCAGCAGCCCGACCCAATTCTACGAGCAGTACTTC
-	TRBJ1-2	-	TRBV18	CASSGTAGPNYGYTF	TGTGCCAGCTCTGGGACGGCCGGGCCTAACTATGGCTACACCTTC
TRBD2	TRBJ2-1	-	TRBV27	CASSGGLAWVVEQFF	TGTGCCAGCAGTGGGGGACTAGCTTGGGTGGTTGAGCAGTTCTTC
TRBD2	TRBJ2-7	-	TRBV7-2	CASSTGLAGYEQYF	TGTGCCAGCAGCACGGGACTAGCAGGATACGAGCAGTACTTC
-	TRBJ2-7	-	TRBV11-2	CASSSRQGGGYEQYF	TGTGCCAGCAGCTCCCGCCAGGGGGGCGGATACGAGCAGTACTTC
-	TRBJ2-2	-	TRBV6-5	CASRILLPNTGELFF	TGTGCCAGCAGGATCCTCTTACCGAACACCGGGGAGCTGTTTTTT
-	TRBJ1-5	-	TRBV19	CASRSQLQAYQPQHF	TGTGCCAGTAGGTCCCAACTTCAAGCTTATCAGCCCCAGCATTTT
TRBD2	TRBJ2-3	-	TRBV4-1	CASSPGVAGGNTQYF	TGCGCCAGCAGCCCCGGGGTAGCGGGAGGGAATACGCAGTATTTT
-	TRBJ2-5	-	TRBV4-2	CASSQDGRQEETQYF	TGTGCCAGCAGCCAAGATGGGAGGCAGGAAGAGACCCAGTACTTC
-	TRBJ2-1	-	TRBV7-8	CASSPNWGGTEQFF	TGTGCCAGCAGCCCAAATTGGGGGGGGACAGAGCAGTTCTTC
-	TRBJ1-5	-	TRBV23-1	CASSQTHGMEARPNQPQHF	TGCGCCAGCAGTCAAACCCACGGGATGGAGGCCCGACCTAATCAGCCCCAGCATTTT
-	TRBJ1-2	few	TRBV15	CATSTRATGVGYTF	TGTGCCACCAGCACCCGAGCGACAGGTGTTGGCTACACCTTC
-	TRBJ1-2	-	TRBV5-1	CASSLSPFYGYTF	TGCGCCAGCAGCTTGTCCCCCTTCTATGGCTACACCTTC
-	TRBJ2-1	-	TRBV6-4	CASSDSNTGNEQFF	TGTGCCAGCAGTGACTCGAATACGGGCAATGAGCAGTTCTTC
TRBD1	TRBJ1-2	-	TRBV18	CASSTGTGGSYTF	TGTGCCAGCTCAACCGGGACAGGGGGCAGCTACACCTTC
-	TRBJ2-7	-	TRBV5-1	CASRQGTEQYF	TGCGCCAGCAGGCAGGGCACCGAGCAGTACTTC
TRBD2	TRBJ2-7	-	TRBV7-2	CASSTSGGSSYEQYF	TGTGCCAGCAGCACAAGCGGGGGGAGCTCCTACGAGCAGTACTTC
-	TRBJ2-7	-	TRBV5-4	CASSLYSSSYEQYF	TGTGCCAGCAGCTTGTATTCTTCCTCCTACGAGCAGTACTTC
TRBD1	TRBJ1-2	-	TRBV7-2	CASSPRGTTYGYTF	TGTGCCAGCAGCCCCAGGGGGACCACCTACGGCTACACCTTC
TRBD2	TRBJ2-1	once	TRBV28	CASRRTSGARGEFF	TGTGCCAGCAGGAGGACTAGCGGAGCCAGGGGGGAGTTCTTC
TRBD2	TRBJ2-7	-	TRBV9	CASSGADRSGRVYEQYF	TGTGCCAGCAGCGGCGCTGACCGGAGCGGGAGGGTTTACGAGCAGTACTTC
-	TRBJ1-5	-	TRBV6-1	CASSELGWGPQHF	TGTGCCAGCAGTGAACTGGGGTGGGGGCCCCAGCATTTT
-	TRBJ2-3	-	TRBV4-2	CASSQGGLVTDTQYF	TGTGCCAGCAGCCAAGGAGGCCTGGTCACAGATACGCAGTATTTT
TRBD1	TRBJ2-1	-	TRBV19	CASSIEEQGAVNEQFF	TGTGCCAGTAGTATAGAAGAACAGGGGGCAGTTAATGAGCAGTTCTTC
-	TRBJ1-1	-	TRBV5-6	CASSFRPNTEAFF	TGTGCCAGCAGCTTCAGGCCGAACACTGAAGCTTTCTTT
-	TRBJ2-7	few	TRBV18	CASHGTSTYEQYF	TGTGCCAGCCACGGGACATCGACCTACGAGCAGTACTTC
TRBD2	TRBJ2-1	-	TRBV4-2	CASSPRGDEQFF	TGTGCCAGCAGCCCCCGGGGGGATGAGCAGTTCTTC
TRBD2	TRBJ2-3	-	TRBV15	CATSLAGFPATDTQYF	TGTGCCACCAGCCTAGCGGGATTCCCCGCCACAGATACGCAGTATTTT
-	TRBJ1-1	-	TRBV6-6	CASGHNEAFF	TGTGCCAGCGGCCATAATGAAGCTTTCTTT
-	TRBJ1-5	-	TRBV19	CASSTTGLAVLGNQPQHF	TGTGCCAGTAGCACGACAGGTCTAGCGGTATTAGGGAATCAGCCCCAGCATTTT
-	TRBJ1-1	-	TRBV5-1	CASRRQTETGEAFF	TGCGCCAGCAGACGACAGACTGAAACAGGTGAAGCTTTCTTT
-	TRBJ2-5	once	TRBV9	CASSVVGGQETQYF	TGTGCCAGCAGCGTAGTTGGTGGGCAAGAGACCCAGTACTTC
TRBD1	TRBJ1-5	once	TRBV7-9	CASSFGQGSQPQHF	TGTGCCAGCAGCTTCGGACAGGGAAGTCAGCCCCAGCATTTT
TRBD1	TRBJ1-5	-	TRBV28	CASSLGDREYQPQHF	TGTGCCAGCAGTTTAGGGGACAGGGAGTATCAGCCCCAGCATTTT
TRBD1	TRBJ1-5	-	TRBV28	CASSSGQSNQPQHF	TGTGCCAGCAGTTCGGGACAGAGCAATCAGCCCCAGCATTTT
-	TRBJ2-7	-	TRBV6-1	CASSDPGGSSYEQYF	TGTGCCAGCAGTGACCCAGGGGGGTCCTCCTACGAGCAGTACTTC
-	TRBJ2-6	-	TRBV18	CASSPTGTGANVLTF	TGTGCCAGCTCACCAACAGGGACCGGGGCCAACGTCCTGACTTTC
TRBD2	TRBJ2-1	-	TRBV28	CASGSGSGNEQFF	TGTGCCAGCGGCAGCGGGAGTGGCAATGAGCAGTTCTTC
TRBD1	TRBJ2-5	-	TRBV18	CASSPGTGLRETQYF	TGTGCCAGCTCACCAGGGACAGGGCTTAGAGAGACCCAGTACTTC
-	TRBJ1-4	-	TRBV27	CASSLDRTNEKLFF	TGTGCCAGCAGTTTGGACAGAACGAATGAAAAACTGTTTTTT
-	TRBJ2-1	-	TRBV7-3	CASSADPTNEQFF	TGTGCCAGCAGCGCGGACCCAACCAATGAGCAGTTCTTC
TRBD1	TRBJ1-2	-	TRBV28	CASSLITGEDYGYTF	TGTGCCAGCAGTTTAATCACAGGGGAGGACTATGGCTACACCTTC
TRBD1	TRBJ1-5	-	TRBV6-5	CASSSGTVDQPQHF	TGTGCCAGCAGTTCCGGGACAGTTGATCAGCCCCAGCATTTT
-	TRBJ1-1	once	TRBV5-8	CASSLGGESTEAFF	TGTGCCAGCAGCTTGGGTGGGGAGAGCACTGAAGCTTTCTTT
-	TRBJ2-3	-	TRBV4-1	CASSQDSPGPGRRDTQYF	TGCGCCAGCAGCCAAGATTCACCGGGGCCGGGACGAAGAGATACGCAGTATTTT
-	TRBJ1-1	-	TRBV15	CATSRGRGGRDTEAFF	TGTGCCACCAGCAGAGGGCGGGGGGGGCGAGACACTGAAGCTTTCTTT